Following are 8 T cell receptor beta chains from one sample sequenced in a study of Graves' ophthalmopathy and Graves' hyperthyroidism. Amplified TCR beta CDR3 regions were obtained using RNA transcripts as template. Following a first-round RT-PCR that used HTBI primers, a second-round multiplex PCR was carried out. One entry per CDR3 protein results from TCRdb running MiXCR on the multiplex PCR reads. The table lists about 700,000 distinct CDR3 sequences, just over 40% of them singletons, with 3% to 3.5% in the top ten. The sample comprised peripheral blood. These receptors all stem from an adult man with Graves' ophthalmopathy.

The J gene is TRBJ2-7, the V gene TRBV20-1; TRBD1 is a possible D gene (5 bases). This CDR3 spans 14 amino acids. Trimming cost V 6 bases and J 4 bases, with 19 bases left between them. In germline, CDR1 is DFQATT, CDR2 SNEGSKA (reference sequence). The CDR3 coding sequence is TGCAGTGCCAGCTCGGTTGGAAAGGGGTACGAGCAGTACTTC. Translated, it gives CSASSVGKGYEQYF.

This rearrangement joins TRBV5-4 to TRBJ1-5; weak D call: TRBD1 (6 bases). The CDR3 sequence is 15 residues long. Germline CDR1 SGHNT, CDR2 YYREEE (reference sequence). The V end lost 4 bases, the J end lost 6 bases, and 17 bases lay between the germline ends. CDR3 residues: CASSQEVGASQPQHF. Here the CDR3 DNA reads TGTGCCAGCAGCCAAGAGGTGGGGGCGAGTCAGCCCCAGCATTTT.

This clonotype came up many times. The chain recombines TRBV6-6 with TRBJ1-4; D is undetermined. The CDR3 length is 15 residues. Looked up from germline, CDR1 is MNHNY and CDR2 is SVGAGI (reference sequence). Trimming took off 0 bases at V and 7 bases at J, with 12 bases between the two ends. CDR3 coding DNA: TGTGCCAGCAGTTACTCGGGGTCGATTGGTGAAAAACTGTTTTTT. This encodes CASSYSGSIGEKLFF.

This clonotype was found many times. This sequence joins TRBV16 and TRBJ1-4; the D is unclear. In germline, CDR1 is KGHSY, CDR2 FQNENV. Trimming left V 0 bases short and J 7 bases short, with 9 bases between. The CDR3 consists of 14 residues. The CDR3 loop reads CASSQSPGGEKLFF. CDR3 sequence (DNA): TGTGCCAGCAGCCAATCACCTGGCGGTGAAAAACTGTTTTTT.

The chain is built from TRBV2 and TRBJ1-5; TRBD1 might be the D (5 bases). Germline values: CDR1 SNHLY, CDR2 FYNNEI. Trimming left V 8 bases short and J 15 bases short, with 26 bases between. CDR3 length: 14 residues. CDR3 sequence (DNA): TGTGCCAGCCGTCTGGGGCAACAAAATCAGTCCCGGCATTTT. Amino acids: CASRLGQQNQSRHF.

This clonotype showed up many times. This chain uses TRBV24-1 with TRBJ2-5; 10 bases map to TRBD1. The trim removed 4 bases at V and 5 bases at J, leaving 3 bases unmatched. The CDR3 runs 14 residues. Germline V lookup: CDR1 KGHDR, CDR2 SFDVKD. In nucleotides, the CDR3 is TGTGCCACCAGTGAGGGGACAGGGGATGAGACCCAGTACTTC. Residues: CATSEGTGDETQYF.

Ten or more counts support this clonotype. The chain employs TRBV5-6 and TRBJ1-2, with a weak D call TRBD1 (5 bases). V dropped 0 bases and J dropped 6 bases, with 9 bases sitting between them. Germline values: CDR1 SGHDT, CDR2 YYEEEE. This CDR3 spans 13 amino acids. CDR3 in DNA: TGTGCCAGCAGCTTGGAGCGCAGGGATGGCTACACCTTC. Encoded protein: CASSLERRDGYTF.

This clonotype was observed once. The CDR3 sequence: CASSWGTGGVGELFF. CDR3 coding DNA: TGTGCCAGCAGCTGGGGGACAGGGGGCGTCGGGGAGCTGTTTTTT. The chain combines TRBV5-4 with TRBJ2-2; 12 bases align to TRBD1. The CDR3 extends over 15 amino acids. From germline, CDR1 is SGHNT and CDR2 YYREEE (reference sequence). The trim removed 3 bases at V and 7 bases at J, leaving 4 bases unmatched.